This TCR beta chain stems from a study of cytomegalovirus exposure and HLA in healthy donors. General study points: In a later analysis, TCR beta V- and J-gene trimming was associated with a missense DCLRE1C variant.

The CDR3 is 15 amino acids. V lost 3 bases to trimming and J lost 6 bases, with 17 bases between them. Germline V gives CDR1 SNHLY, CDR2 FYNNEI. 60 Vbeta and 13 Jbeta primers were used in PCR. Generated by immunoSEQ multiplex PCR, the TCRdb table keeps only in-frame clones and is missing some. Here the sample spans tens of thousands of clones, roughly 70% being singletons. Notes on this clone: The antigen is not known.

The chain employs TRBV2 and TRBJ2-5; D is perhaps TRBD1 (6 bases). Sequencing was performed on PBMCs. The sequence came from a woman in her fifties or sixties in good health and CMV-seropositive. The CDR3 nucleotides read TGTGCCAGCAGTGAGGCACAGGGTGGAAGAAAGACCCAGTACTTC. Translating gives CASSEAQGGRKTQYF.